This T cell receptor beta chain was identified in a study of blood T cell repertoires in COVID-19. Turning to the study itself: Acute-phase and convalescent COVID-19 samples originated in the United States, Italy and Spain. PBMCs, B-cell-depleted T cells, or T cells provided the cDNA or gDNA that made up the material.

Those enrolled in Seattle joined during active infection and were followed longitudinally afterward. In germline, CDR1 is MNHEY, CDR2 SVGEGT. This CDR3 has 19 amino acids. The V segment lost 0 bases and the J segment 5 bases; nucleotides outside the gene matches: 15. In the original processing: By means of reference gene primer amplification, nucleated cell counts were estimated. Profiled with immunoSEQ multiplex PCR; TCRdb holds only in-frame clones, not every one. V and J calls and clone size are those listed in that table; D and trimming were worked out from the DNA. The sample has over 200,000 clones; 75% to 85% are singletons.

V gene TRBV6-2 or TRBV6-3 combines with J gene TRBJ1-5, with 8 bases identical to TRBD1. The receptor's source is a woman aged 25 to 39 with COVID-19, enrolled during active disease. Specimen: peripheral blood. In DNA form, the CDR3 reads TGTGCCAGCAGTTACTCGCGACAGGGGTCGAGGATTATTGATCAGCCCCAGCATTTT. Encoded protein: CASSYSRQGSRIIDQPQHF.